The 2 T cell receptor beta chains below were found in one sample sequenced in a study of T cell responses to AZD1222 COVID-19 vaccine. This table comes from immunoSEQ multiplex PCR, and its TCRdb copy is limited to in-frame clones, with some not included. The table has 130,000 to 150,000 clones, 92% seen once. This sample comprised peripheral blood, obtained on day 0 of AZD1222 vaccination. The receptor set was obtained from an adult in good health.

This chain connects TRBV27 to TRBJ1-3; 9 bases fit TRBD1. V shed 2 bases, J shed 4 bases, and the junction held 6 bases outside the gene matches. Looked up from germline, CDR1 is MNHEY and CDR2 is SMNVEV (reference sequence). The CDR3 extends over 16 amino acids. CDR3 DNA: TGTGCCAGCAGTTTAGTGGGACAGGGACCCGGAAACACCATATATTTT. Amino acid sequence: CASSLVGQGPGNTIYF.

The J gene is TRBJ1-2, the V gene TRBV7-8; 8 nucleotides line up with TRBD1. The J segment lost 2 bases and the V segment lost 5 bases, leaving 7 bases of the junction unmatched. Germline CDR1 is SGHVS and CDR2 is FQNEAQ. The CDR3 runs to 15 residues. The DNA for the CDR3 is TGTGCCAGCAGCCAAGACAGGGGTCGGAACTATGGCTACACCTTC. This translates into CASSQDRGRNYGYTF.